The 14 T cell receptor beta chains given below trace back to one sample, sequenced in a study of molecular identifiers for immune sequencing clone quantification. TCRdb re-called the PCR reads with MiXCR, one entry per CDR3 protein. The top ten clones hold about 0.81% of a sample with approximately 680,000 distinct CDR3 sequences, about 25% of them seen once. The source material was naive CD8+ T cells from blood, with Jurkat cell RNA spiked in. Subset: FACS-sorted CD8+CD4-CCR7+CD45RA+ naive T cells. These receptor sequences come from a human donor in good health. Some libraries in this study had Jurkat cell RNA spiked in.

The rearrangement uses TRBV7-8 and TRBJ2-1; 9 nucleotides line up with TRBD2. Germline loops: CDR1 SGHVS, CDR2 FQNEAQ. The CDR3 has 16 amino acids. Trimming cost V 5 bases and J 2 bases; bases outside gene matches: 7. The chain's CDR3 is CASSTTSGPAYNEQFF. CDR3 in DNA: TGTGCCAGCAGCACTACTAGCGGGCCTGCCTACAATGAGCAGTTCTTC. The variable domain in full, completed from reference TRBV7-8 and TRBJ2-1, reads GAGVSQSPRYKVAKRGQDVALRCDPISGHVSLFWYQQALGQGPEFLTYFQNEAQLDKSGLPSDRFFAERPEGSVSTLKIQRTQQEDSAVYLCASSTTSGPAYNEQFFGPGTRLTVL.

About this clonotype: An end of the junction differs from the germline gene, which may be a read error. J is TRBJ2-5 and V is TRBV6-5, with D perhaps TRBD1 (6 bases). Per germline, CDR1 MNHEY and CDR2 SVGAGI. The CDR3 totals 15 residues. The CDR3 reads CAGSPTGAYQETQYF. The CDR3, as DNA: TGTGCCGGCAGCCCGACAGGCGCTTACCAAGAGACCCAGTACTTC.

A note on this clonotype: Possible read error: a much larger clone is one base away. It is unclear where the CDR3 begins or ends on the DNA, so no DNA is shown, and the CDR3 is as TCRdb lists it. J is TRBJ2-4 and V is TRBV5-4; the table's D gene call, TRBD1, was not cross checked with the DNA. Germline CDR1 and CDR2: SGHNT and YYREEE (reference sequence). Termini included, the CDR3 measures 20 amino acids. CDR3: CASSLGIEGVGAGAKNIQHF.

Points on this clonotype: Sequence at one end of the junction differs from germline and may be a read error. The J gene is TRBJ1-5, the V gene TRBV20-1, with 10 bases fitting TRBD1. Germline V CDR1 and CDR2: DFQATT, SNEGSKA (reference sequence). CDR3 length equals 18 residues. The CDR3 here is CSAHIRTGGADSNQSQHF. In nucleotides, the CDR3 is TGCAGTGCTCACATCCGGACAGGGGGAGCGGATAGCAATCAGTCCCAGCATTTT.

This clonotype was recorded once. The V and J genes are TRBV7-9 and TRBJ2-1; 9 bases agree with TRBD1. With V trimmed by 5 bases and J by 9 bases, 20 bases remained unmatched. The V gene's germline CDR1 is SEHNR and CDR2 FQNEAQ (reference sequence). This CDR3 region has 18 residues. In DNA, the CDR3 is TGTGCCAGCAGCCGATTGGGCTCGGGACAGGGTAGGGTTGGTGAGCAGTTCTTC. As protein: CASSRLGSGQGRVGEQFF.

Notes on this clonotype: A much larger clone lies a single base off, so this may be a read error. CDR3 in amino acids: CASSWAYLAGVSTDTQYF. The CDR3 nucleotides read TGTGCCAGCAGTTGGGCCTATCTGGCGGGGGTCAGCACAGATACGCAGTATTTT. The rearrangement uses TRBV12-3 or TRBV12-4 and TRBJ2-3; 7 bases map to TRBD2. There are 18 residues in the CDR3. V was clipped by 4 bases and J by 0 bases; unmatched bases: 13.

This clonotype has at least ten counts. The chain uses TRBV29-1 and TRBJ2-1; TRBD2 might be the D (5 bases). Germline assignment: CDR1 SQVTM and CDR2 ANQGSEA. The CDR3 consists of 16 residues. V lost 3 bases to trimming and J lost 2 bases, with 17 bases between them. The DNA for the CDR3 is TGCAGCGTTGAGGGCGGGCCCCAAGCCCCCTACAATGAGCAGTTCTTC. Translation gives CSVEGGPQAPYNEQFF.

This clonotype was seen ten or more times. The chain couples TRBV28 to TRBJ2-5, with 14 bases aligning to TRBD2. V lost 5 bases, J lost 0 bases, and 8 bases stayed unmatched. Germline values: CDR1 MDHEN, CDR2 SYDVKM. The CDR3 contains 18 residues. CDR3 DNA sequence: TGTGCCAGCAGTACGGGACTAGCGGGAGAGCGGTACCAAGAGACCCAGTACTTC. Translation gives CASSTGLAGERYQETQYF.

The chain carries TRBV20-1 and TRBJ2-7; D possibly corresponds to TRBD2 (6 bases). Looked up from germline, CDR1 is DFQATT and CDR2 is SNEGSKA (reference sequence). The CDR3 loop spans 15 amino acids. Trimming stripped 0 bases from V and 2 bases from J, with 14 bases between. CDR3 sequence: CSARDLWDSAYEQYF. The CDR3 nucleotides are TGCAGTGCTAGAGATCTATGGGACTCCGCCTACGAGCAGTACTTC.

V is TRBV7-9 and J is TRBJ2-3; 12 nucleotides agree with TRBD2. CDR1 is SEHNR, CDR2 FQNEAQ, per germline (reference sequence). Trimming cost V 5 bases and J 5 bases; bases outside gene matches: 8. This CDR3 has 16 residues. CDR3 DNA: TGTGCCAGCAGCCCGCTAGCGGGAGGGCCGAGAGATACGCAGTATTTT. Encoded protein: CASSPLAGGPRDTQYF.

In regard to this clonotype: This may arise from a read error, as a much more abundant clone is one base away. The genes are TRBV7-2 and TRBJ1-5; D remains unclear. CDR1 SGHTA and CDR2 FQGNSA come from the germline V gene. The CDR3 is 15 residues long. The CDR3 is CASSPEGGINQPPHF. The DNA for the CDR3 is TGTGCCAGCAGCCCCGAGGGAGGGATCAATCAGCCCCCGCATTTT.

This sequence joins TRBV6-2 or TRBV6-3 and TRBJ2-4; 8 positions agree with TRBD1. V lost 6 bases to trimming and J lost 2 bases; unmatched junction nucleotides: 21. Germline values: CDR1 MNHEY, CDR2 SVGEGT. The CDR3 covers 20 residues. CDR3 in amino acids: CASSTFWQGASQLSKNIQYF. CDR3 in DNA: TGTGCCAGCAGCACGTTTTGGCAGGGGGCCTCGCAGTTATCCAAAAACATTCAGTACTTC.

This clonotype was recorded many times. An end of the junction differs from the germline gene, which may be a read error. This rearrangement joins TRBV11-2 to TRBJ2-1, with D maybe TRBD1 (5 bases). The germline gives CDR1 SGHAT, CDR2 FQNNGV. This CDR3 is 13 amino acids long. CDR3 nucleotides: TGTGCCAGCAGCCTAGACAGAAACAATGAGCAGTTCTTC. It codes for CASSLDRNNEQFF.

At least ten counts were recorded for this clonotype. The V and J genes are TRBV20-1 and TRBJ2-7, with D possibly being TRBD2 (6 bases). V lost 5 bases, J lost 0 bases, and 14 bases lay in between. The CDR3 is 14 amino acids. In germline, CDR1 is DFQATT, CDR2 SNEGSKA (reference sequence). DNA for the CDR3: TGCAGTGCTTGGGCCCTACTAGCCTCCTACGAGCAGTACTTC. Translation gives CSAWALLASYEQYF.